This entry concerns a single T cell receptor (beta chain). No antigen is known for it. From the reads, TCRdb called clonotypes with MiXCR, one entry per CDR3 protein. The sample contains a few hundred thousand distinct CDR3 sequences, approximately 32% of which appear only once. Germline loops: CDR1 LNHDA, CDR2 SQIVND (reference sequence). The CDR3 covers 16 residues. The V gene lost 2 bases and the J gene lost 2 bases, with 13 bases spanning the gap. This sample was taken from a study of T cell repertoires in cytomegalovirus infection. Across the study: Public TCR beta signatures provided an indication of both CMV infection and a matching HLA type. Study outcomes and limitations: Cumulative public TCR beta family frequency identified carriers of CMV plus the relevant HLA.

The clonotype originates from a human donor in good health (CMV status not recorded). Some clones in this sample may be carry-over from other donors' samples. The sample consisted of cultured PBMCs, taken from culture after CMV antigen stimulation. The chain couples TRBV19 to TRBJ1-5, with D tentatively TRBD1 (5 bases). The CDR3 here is CASSILAGFGNQPQHF. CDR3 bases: TGTGCCAGTAGTATATTGGCAGGGTTTGGCAATCAGCCCCAGCATTTT.